These 6 T cell receptor beta chains originate from one sample sequenced in a study of OX40 agonist ivuxolimab in advanced cancers. Clones were read by immunoSEQ multiplex PCR, and TCRdb kept only the in-frame ones, dropping some. This table holds 65,000 to 70,000 clones, 80% found once. The source was CD4+ or CD8+ T cells sorted from blood, collected in a trial of the OX40 agonist ivuxolimab. Receptors originate from an adult with an advanced solid tumor such as melanoma, head and neck, liver or kidney cancer.

This chain links TRBV5-1 with TRBJ2-6; D call uncertain. Trimming shortened V by 2 bases and J by 0 bases, and 6 bases separated the two germline ends. The CDR3 has 15 residues. The germline CDR1 and CDR2 sequences are SGHRS and YFSETQ. The DNA of the CDR3 is TGCGCCAGCAGCTTACCATCCTCTGGGGCCAACGTCCTGACTTTC. Its protein product is CASSLPSSGANVLTF.

A single count supports this clone. The rearrangement links TRBV5-1 to TRBJ2-6, with D uncertain. There are 15 residues in the CDR3. Germline V lookup: CDR1 SGHRS, CDR2 YFSETQ. Trimming took off 3 bases at V and 0 bases at J, with 7 bases between the two ends. The CDR3 protein is CASSSSSSGANVLTF. The CDR3 DNA reads TGCGCCAGCAGCTCTTCTAGCTCTGGGGCCAACGTCCTGACTTTC.

This clone was seen only a few times. This chain joins TRBV28 and TRBJ1-1; 7 bases line up with TRBD1. V lost 6 bases and J lost 1; bases outside the gene matches: 17. The CDR3 has 18 amino acids. The V gene's germline CDR1 is MDHEN and CDR2 SYDVKM. CDR3 protein: CASRKLTYSGTANTEAFF. CDR3 coding DNA: TGTGCCAGCAGAAAGTTGACCTATTCCGGGACAGCGAACACTGAAGCTTTCTTT.

The chain employs TRBV12-1 and TRBJ1-6; the table gives TRBD1 as D, unverified against the DNA. TRBV12-1 is marked as a pseudogene. The CDR3 length is 18 residues. The CDR3 nucleotides are TGTGCCAGCAGCTTTGGAAGCAGGCCCAGCTCCTATAATTCACCCCTCCACTTT. Translated: CASSFGSRPSSYNSPLHF.

The V gene is TRBV2, the J gene TRBJ2-7; TRBD1 matches at 8 bases. CDR3 length: 14 residues. J gave up 3 bases and V 2 bases, and 3 bases lay outside the gene matches. From germline, CDR1 is SNHLY and CDR2 FYNNEI. In nucleotides, the CDR3 is TGTGCCAGCAGTGAACAGGGGGCTTTCTACGAGCAGTACTTC. Amino acid sequence: CASSEQGAFYEQYF.

The chain recombines TRBV6-4 with TRBJ1-4; 9 nucleotides align to TRBD1. Per the germline V gene, CDR1 is MRHNA and CDR2 is SNTAGT. Trimming cost V 7 bases and J 8 bases; bases outside gene matches: 11. The CDR3 has 15 residues. CDR3 in DNA: TGTGCCAGCAAAAGGACAGGGGCGCGTCAGGAAAAACTGTTTTTT. It codes for CASKRTGARQEKLFF.